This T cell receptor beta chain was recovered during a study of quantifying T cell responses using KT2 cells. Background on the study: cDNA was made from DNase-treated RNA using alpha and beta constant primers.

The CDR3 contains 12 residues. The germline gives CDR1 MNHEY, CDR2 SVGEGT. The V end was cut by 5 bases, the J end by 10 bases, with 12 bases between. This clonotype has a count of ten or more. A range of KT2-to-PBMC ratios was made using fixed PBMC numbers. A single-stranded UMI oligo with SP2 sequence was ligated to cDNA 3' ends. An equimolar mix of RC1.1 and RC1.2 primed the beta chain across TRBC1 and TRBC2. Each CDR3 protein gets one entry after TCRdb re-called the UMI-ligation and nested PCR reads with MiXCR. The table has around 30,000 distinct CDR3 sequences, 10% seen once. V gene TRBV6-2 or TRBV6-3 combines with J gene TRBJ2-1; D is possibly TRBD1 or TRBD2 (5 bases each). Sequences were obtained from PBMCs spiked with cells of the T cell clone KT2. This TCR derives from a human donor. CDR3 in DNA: TGTGCCAGCAGTCTCCGGGACCCCGAGCAGTTCTTC. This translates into CASSLRDPEQFF.